These 10 T cell receptor beta chains were sequenced from one sample in a study of molecular identifiers for immune sequencing clone quantification. TCRdb independently ran MiXCR on the PCR reads; one entry per CDR3 protein. The profile covers 550,000 to 750,000 distinct CDR3 sequences, with about 20% appearing a single time and 0.7% to 1% taken by the ten largest. Sequencing was carried out using naive CD8+ T cells from blood, with Jurkat cell RNA spiked in. The subset denotes: FACS-sorted CD8+CD4-CCR7+CD45RA+ naive T cells. The source is a human donor in good health. Some libraries in this study had Jurkat cell RNA spiked in.

Comment on this clonotype: This may be a read error: a much more frequent sequence differs by one nucleotide. CDR3 loop: CASSLRTGSYTGELFF. The CDR3 nucleotides read TGTGCCAGCAGCTTACGGACAGGATCATACACCGGGGAGCTGTTTTTT. The chain is built from TRBV28 and TRBJ2-2, with 7 positions matching TRBD1. The germline V gene encodes CDR1 MDHEN and CDR2 SYDVKM. There are 16 residues in the CDR3. The V segment lost 6 bases and the J segment 3 bases; nucleotides outside the gene matches: 10. Full variable domain (remainder filled in from reference TRBV28 and TRBJ2-2): DVKVTQSSRYLVKRTGEKVFLECVQDMDHENMFWYRQDPGLGLRLIYFSYDVKMKEKGDIPEGYSVSREKKERFSLILESASTNQTSMYLCASSLRTGSYTGELFFGEGSRLTVL.

This clonotype turned up a few times. The chain has TRBV7-9 and TRBJ2-7; D not certain. V was pared by 8 bases and J by 4 bases, with 9 bases between. The CDR3 has 11 residues. The germline V gene encodes CDR1 SEHNR and CDR2 FQNEAQ (reference sequence). The CDR3 sequence is CASSGVYEQYF. The CDR3 nucleotides read TGTGCCAGCTCCGGTGTGTACGAGCAGTACTTC.

This clonotype came up a few times. V and J are TRBV4-3 and TRBJ1-2; unclear D gene. Germline values: CDR1 LGHNA, CDR2 YSLEER. This CDR3 is 15 amino acids long. V gave up 0 bases and J gave up 1 base, with 9 bases separating them. In DNA, the CDR3 is TGCGCCAGCAGCCAAGATCGGTTAAGTAACTATGGCTACACCTTC. This encodes CASSQDRLSNYGYTF.

This clonotype was detected a few times. This sequence joins TRBV12-3 or TRBV12-4 and TRBJ2-1; 10 bases are shared with TRBD2. CDR3 length equals 17 residues. With 3 bases clipped from V and 5 bases from J, the junction kept 10 bases outside the gene matches. The CDR3 spells CASSFYLGLAGDNEQFF. The CDR3 region has the DNA TGTGCCAGCAGTTTCTACCTAGGTCTAGCGGGAGACAATGAGCAGTTCTTC.

A word on this clonotype: A much bigger clone sits one base away, suggesting this may be a read error. This chain connects TRBV12-3 or TRBV12-4 to TRBJ2-3; D is perhaps TRBD2 (6 bases). V was clipped by 2 bases and J by 3 bases, with 12 bases between them. The CDR3 has 15 amino acids. The CDR3 region has the DNA TGTGCCAGCAGTTTATGTGGCGGGACGACAGATACGCAGTATTTT. Translating it yields CASSLCGGTTDTQYF.

This clonotype was seen only a few times. V gene TRBV4-1 combines with J gene TRBJ2-7; 7 positions match TRBD1. The J segment lost 0 bases and the V segment lost 2 bases, leaving 4 bases of the junction unmatched. The CDR3 loop spans 15 amino acids. CDR1 MGHRA and CDR2 YSYEKL come from the germline V gene. CDR3 bases: TGCGCCAGCAGCCAAATACAGGGGCACTCCTACGAGCAGTACTTC. It is translated as CASSQIQGHSYEQYF.

Concerning this clonotype: This CDR3 fails to terminate in the conserved phenylalanine or tryptophan, so it likely reflects a read error. The genes are TRBV27 and TRBJ1-1, with TRBD1 as a possible D gene (6 bases). The germline gives CDR1 MNHEY, CDR2 SMNVEV (reference sequence). This CDR3 contains 11 residues. V lost 10 bases and J 5 bases, leaving 11 bases between the germline ends. The DNA for the CDR3 is TGTGCCACCGGAGGGGGAACTGAAGCTTTCCTT. Translating it yields CATGGGTEAFL.

The chain combines TRBV11-3 with TRBJ2-1; D is possibly TRBD1 (7 bases). The ends were cut back, 5 bases at V and 6 bases at J, with 14 bases in the middle. CDR3 size: 14 residues. In germline, CDR1 is SGHNT, CDR2 YENEEA. In DNA form, the CDR3 reads TGTGCCAGCAGCCTCAGGGGGGCCCCCAATGAGCAGTTCTTC. It specifies CASSLRGAPNEQFF.

The table lists this clonotype with many counts. V and J are TRBV19 and TRBJ1-1, with D unclear. V was cut by 7 bases and J by 2 bases, with 11 bases left in between. The CDR3 sequence is 13 residues long. The germline CDR1 and CDR2 sequences are LNHDA and SQIVND (reference sequence). The CDR3 coding sequence is TGTGCCAGTATCAATTTTGCCAACACTGAAGCTTTCTTT. It encodes CASINFANTEAFF.

This clonotype was counted ten times or more. This chain connects TRBV15 to TRBJ2-5; 7 bases are a match to TRBD2. V shed 0 bases, J shed 1 base, and the junction held 8 bases outside the gene matches. This CDR3 contains 17 residues. Per the germline V gene, CDR1 is LNHNV and CDR2 is YYDKDF (reference sequence). Written as DNA, the CDR3 is TGTGCCACCAGCAGAGATCTTCGTAGCGGGCTCCAAGAGACCCAGTACTTC. This codes for CATSRDLRSGLQETQYF.